The 18 T cell receptor beta chains reported below all come from one sample, sequenced in a study of cytomegalovirus exposure and HLA in healthy donors. Produced via immunoSEQ multiplex PCR; TCRdb's table is partial and in-frame only. Counted here are some 140,000 clones, almost 85% occurring once; the ten biggest clones make up 25% to 30%. The sample was PBMCs. The receptors derive from a man between 25 and 39 years old in good health and CMV-seropositive.

The rearrangement uses TRBV18 and TRBJ2-7; 9 nucleotides align to TRBD1. With V trimmed by 2 bases and J by 12 bases, 8 bases remained unmatched. The CDR3 spans 13 residues. Germline assignment: CDR1 KGHSH and CDR2 LQKENI. The CDR3 region has the DNA TGTGCCAGCTCACCAACTACAGGGGGCTTGGGGTACTTC. It is translated as CASSPTTGGLGYF.

This clone was observed once. The V and J genes are TRBV18 and TRBJ1-4; 12 nucleotides agree with TRBD1. After removal of 3 bases from V and 2 bases from J, the junction contained 4 bases not matched to a gene. Germline-derived CDR1 and CDR2 are KGHSH and LQKENI. This CDR3 spans 17 amino acids. The CDR3, as DNA: TGTGCCAGCTCACCCCCCGGGACAGGGGGCACTAATGAAAAACTGTTTTTT. It is translated as CASSPPGTGGTNEKLFF. Full variable domain (rest looked up from reference TRBV18 and TRBJ1-4): NAGVMQNPRHLVRRRGQEARLRCSPMKGHSHVYWYRQLPEEGLKFMVYLQKENIIDESGMPKERFSAEFPKEGPSILRIQQVVRGDSAAYFCASSPPGTGGTNEKLFFGSGTQLSVL.

V and J are TRBV6-5 and TRBJ1-1, with D unresolved. Germline CDR1 and CDR2: MNHEY and SVGAGI. This CDR3 is built from 13 residues. With 5 bases removed from V and 0 bases from J, the gap between germline ends came to 7 bases. The DNA for the CDR3 is TGTGCCAGCAGTGGTAACATGAACACTGAAGCTTTCTTT. This gives the protein CASSGNMNTEAFF.

V and J are TRBV27 and TRBJ1-1; D not certain. The CDR3 is 15 residues long. The germline CDR1 and CDR2 sequences are MNHEY and SMNVEV (reference sequence). V lost 8 bases, J lost 7 bases, and 23 bases lay in between. CDR3 nucleotides: TGTGCCAGCGCCACTCGAAGACTTCGCAGCGGTGAAGCTTTCTTT. Amino acids: CASATRRLRSGEAFF.

The table lists this clone with a count of one. The V and J genes are TRBV14 and TRBJ1-1; the match to TRBD1 covers 8 bases. This CDR3 is built from 15 residues. Germline V gene sequence: CDR1 SGHDN, CDR2 FVKESK. V dropped 4 bases and J dropped 1; count of bases not matched to a gene: 5. The CDR3 here is CASSPWDRRNTEAFF. The CDR3 DNA is TGTGCCAGCAGCCCCTGGGACAGGAGGAACACTGAAGCTTTCTTT.

This clone ranks as medium-sized. The chain recombines TRBV7-8 with TRBJ2-1; 7 bases match TRBD1. The germline gives CDR1 SGHVS, CDR2 FQNEAQ. This CDR3 region has 16 residues. With 0 bases clipped from V and 5 bases from J, the junction kept 7 bases outside the gene matches. CDR3 nucleotides: TGTGCCAGCAGCTTAGCGCTGGGACAGCCTAACAATGAGCAGTTCTTC. It is translated as CASSLALGQPNNEQFF.

The rearrangement uses TRBV9 and TRBJ2-1; D uncertain. The CDR3 totals 14 residues. Germline loops: CDR1 SGDLS, CDR2 YYNGEE. With 0 bases removed from V and 4 bases from J, the gap between germline ends came to 8 bases. CDR3 DNA sequence: TGTGCCAGCAGCGTAGGAGCGATGTACAATGAGCAGTTCTTC. Residues: CASSVGAMYNEQFF.

The CDR3 DNA sequence: TGTGCCAGAGGGACAGGCCTCCAAGAGACCCAGTACTTC. Translating it yields CARGTGLQETQYF. V is TRBV28 and J is TRBJ2-5; TRBD1 matches at 8 bases. The V segment lost 9 bases and the J segment 1 base; nucleotides outside the gene matches: 4. CDR1 and CDR2 (germline): MDHEN, SYDVKM. This CDR3 is built from 13 residues. Full variable domain (outside the CDR3, taken from reference TRBV28 and TRBJ2-5): DVKVTQSSRYLVKRTGEKVFLECVQDMDHENMFWYRQDPGLGLRLIYFSYDVKMKEKGDIPEGYSVSREKKERFSLILESASTNQTSMYLCARGTGLQETQYFGPGTRLLVL.

The V and J genes are TRBV28 and TRBJ2-7, with TRBD1 as a possible D gene (5 bases). V was clipped by 4 bases and J by 0 bases, with 10 bases between them. CDR1 is MDHEN and CDR2 is SYDVKM in the germline V gene. This CDR3 is built from 14 residues. CDR3 bases: TGTGCCAGCAGTTCTCCGACAGCCTCCTACGAGCAGTACTTC. Protein: CASSSPTASYEQYF.

The chain carries TRBV18 and TRBJ2-7; TRBD1 matches 8 bases. There are 15 residues in the CDR3. The germline CDR1 and CDR2 sequences are KGHSH and LQKENI. Trimming at V came to 8 bases and at J to 0 bases, leaving 9 bases not matched to a gene. This CDR3 reads CASTHAGQGSYEQYF. The CDR3 bases are TGTGCCAGCACTCACGCCGGACAGGGCTCCTACGAGCAGTACTTC.

The chain recombines TRBV2 with TRBJ1-4; no clear D. The germline V gene encodes CDR1 SNHLY and CDR2 FYNNEI. The ends were cut back, 7 bases at V and 3 bases at J, with 15 bases in the middle. CDR3 length: 15 amino acids. This chain's CDR3 is CASIPFPGPNEKLFF. The CDR3 DNA reads as TGTGCCAGCATACCCTTTCCGGGTCCTAATGAAAAACTGTTTTTT.

The genes are TRBV6-1 and TRBJ2-5; 10 nucleotides match TRBD2. This CDR3 region has 15 residues. The germline V gene encodes CDR1 MNHNS and CDR2 SASEGT. With V trimmed by 1 base and J by 4 bases, 3 bases remained unmatched. CDR3 residues: CASSEGSSGRETQYF. As DNA, the CDR3 is TGTGCCAGCAGTGAAGGATCTAGCGGGAGAGAGACCCAGTACTTC.

J is TRBJ2-7 and V is TRBV6-1; 7 nucleotides align to TRBD1. The ends lost 6 bases at V and 0 bases at J; junction bases unmatched: 2. Germline V gene data show CDR1 as MNHNS and CDR2 as SASEGT. The CDR3 contains 13 residues. The CDR3 nucleotides are TGTGCCAGCAGCGGGACAGCCTCCTACGAGCAGTACTTC. Protein product: CASSGTASYEQYF.

The gene calls are TRBV6-6 and TRBJ2-7, with TRBD1 matching over 7 bases. Germline V gives CDR1 MNHNY, CDR2 SVGAGI (reference sequence). J was trimmed by 2 bases and V by 0 bases; bases with no gene match: 4. The CDR3 is 15 amino acids. For the CDR3, the DNA is TGTGCCAGCAGTTACTCGACAGGGCCTGCCTACGAGCAGTACTTC. As protein: CASSYSTGPAYEQYF.

This chain uses TRBV29-1 with TRBJ1-2; TRBD1 might be the D (6 bases). The ends were cut back, 5 bases at V and 7 bases at J, with 14 bases in the middle. CDR1 and CDR2 (germline): SQVTM, ANQGSEA. The CDR3 is 12 amino acids. CDR3 in amino acids: CSVNRAGFGYTF. The CDR3 DNA is TGCAGCGTTAACAGGGCCGGGTTTGGCTACACCTTC.

This clone was recorded a few times. V usage is TRBV7-8 and J usage is TRBJ1-1; 7 nucleotides line up with TRBD1. Germline V gene sequence: CDR1 SGHVS, CDR2 FQNEAQ. V dropped 5 bases and J dropped 3; count of bases not matched to a gene: 12. This CDR3 region has 16 residues. In DNA form, the CDR3 reads TGTGCCAGCAGCCCTCTTATGGGACAGTTGTACACTGAAGCTTTCTTT. It specifies CASSPLMGQLYTEAFF.

The chain joins TRBV7-9 to TRBJ2-1; no clear D. Trimming shortened V by 4 bases and J by 3 bases, and 13 bases separated the two germline ends. Per the germline V gene, CDR1 is SEHNR and CDR2 is FQNEAQ (reference sequence). The CDR3 runs 15 residues. CDR3: CASSSYRGRYNEQFF. The CDR3 bases are TGTGCCAGCAGCTCCTACCGTGGGCGCTACAATGAGCAGTTCTTC.

This clone was found many times. The chain is built from TRBV4-3 and TRBJ2-5, with D perhaps TRBD1 (5 bases). Trimming cost V 6 bases and J 4 bases, with 18 bases left between them. The CDR3 has 15 residues. Germline V gene data show CDR1 as LGHNA and CDR2 as YSLEER. Written as DNA, the CDR3 is TGCGCCAGCAGACGGACCGTGGATAGGGGAGAGACCCAGTACTTC. This encodes CASRRTVDRGETQYF.